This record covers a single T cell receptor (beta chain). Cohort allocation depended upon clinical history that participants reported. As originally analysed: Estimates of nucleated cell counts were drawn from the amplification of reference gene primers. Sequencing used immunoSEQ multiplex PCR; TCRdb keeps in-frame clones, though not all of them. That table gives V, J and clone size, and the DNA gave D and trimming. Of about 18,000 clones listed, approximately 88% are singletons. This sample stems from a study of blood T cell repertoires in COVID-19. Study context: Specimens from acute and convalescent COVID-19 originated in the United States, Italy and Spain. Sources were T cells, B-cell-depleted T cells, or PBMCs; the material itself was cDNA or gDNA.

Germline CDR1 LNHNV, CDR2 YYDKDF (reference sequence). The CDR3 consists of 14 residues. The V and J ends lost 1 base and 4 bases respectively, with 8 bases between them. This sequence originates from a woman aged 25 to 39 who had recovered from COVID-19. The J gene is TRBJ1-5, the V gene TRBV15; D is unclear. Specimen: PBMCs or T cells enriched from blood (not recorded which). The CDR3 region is CATSRAMVNQPQHF. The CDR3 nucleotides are TGTGCCACCAGCAGAGCTATGGTTAATCAGCCCCAGCATTTT.